Below are 23 T cell receptor beta chains sequenced from a single sample in a study of regulatory T cells in long-lasting Graves disease. The authors built TCR beta libraries using iRepertoire HTBI primers and Arm-PCR of CDR3 regions. TCRdb fed the multiplex PCR reads into MiXCR, producing one record per CDR3 protein. Of over 250,000 distinct CDR3 sequences in the sample, 22% were seen once. Noted time point: persistent/refractory GD, antithyroid drugs over 5 years with positive TRAb. Isolated PBMC RNA provided the starting material for the TCR library. Sequences were derived from peripheral blood mononuclear cells (PBMCs), sampled when the disease was refractory, from a patient treated with antithyroid drugs. Every receptor here comes from a female donor with Graves disease.

This clonotype has ten or more counts. The chain has TRBV3-1 and TRBJ1-1, with no clear D. From germline, CDR1 is LGHDT and CDR2 YNNKEL (reference sequence). This CDR3 has 13 amino acids. V lost 11 bases to trimming and J lost 4 bases, with 17 bases between them. The CDR3 protein is CAALSEGATEAFF. The DNA for the CDR3 is TGTGCCGCCCTATCGGAGGGTGCCACTGAAGCTTTCTTT.

The chain joins TRBV4-3 to TRBJ1-2; D unresolved. The germline CDR1 and CDR2 sequences are LGHNA and YSLEER. The CDR3 runs to 12 residues. V was shortened by 1 base and J by 7 bases, with 7 bases between the two germline ends. CDR3 DNA: TGCGCCAGCAGCCAAGGCATCGGTGGCTACACCTTC. It is translated as CASSQGIGGYTF.

This clonotype was seen ten or more times. The chain couples TRBV11-2 to TRBJ2-2, with D unclear. V lost 0 bases and J lost 0, with 2 bases in between. The CDR3 extends over 14 amino acids. Germline lookup yields CDR1 SGHAT and CDR2 FQNNGV. CDR3 region: CASSLEANTGELFF. In DNA form, the CDR3 reads TGTGCCAGCAGCTTAGAGGCGAACACCGGGGAGCTGTTTTTT.

This clonotype has just a few counts. This rearrangement joins TRBV19 to TRBJ2-7; D remains ambiguous. CDR3 size: 13 residues. Germline CDR1 reads LNHDA; CDR2 reads SQIVND (reference sequence). Trimming shortened V by 3 bases and J by 3 bases, and 9 bases separated the two germline ends. For the CDR3, the DNA is TGTGCCAGTAGTATTGGTCGCAGCTACGAGCAGTACTTC. Translation gives CASSIGRSYEQYF.

This clonotype was seen repeatedly, ten times or more. CDR3 bases: TGTGCCAGCAGTTTTCTAAGGCAGAATCAGCCCCAGCATTTT. The encoded protein is CASSFLRQNQPQHF. The rearrangement joins TRBV28 to TRBJ1-5; D gene ambiguous. From germline, CDR1 is MDHEN and CDR2 SYDVKM. V dropped 3 bases and J dropped 4 bases, with 10 bases sitting between them. The CDR3 extends over 14 amino acids.

This clonotype was recorded many times. The chain is built from TRBV2 and TRBJ2-7; no clear D gene. V lost 2 bases and J lost 4, with 0 bases in between. Germline V gene data show CDR1 as SNHLY and CDR2 as FYNNEI. This CDR3 spans 10 amino acids. The CDR3 loop is CASSEYEQYF. DNA of the CDR3: TGTGCCAGCAGTGAATACGAGCAGTACTTC.

The chain joins TRBV7-2 to TRBJ2-3, with 7 bases lining up with TRBD2. The CDR3 spans 14 residues. Germline V gene lookup returns CDR1 SGHTA and CDR2 FQGNSA. The V and J ends lost 6 bases and 6 bases, in that order; junction bases with no gene match: 9. The CDR3 loop is CASSYSGTGDTQYF. The DNA for the CDR3 is TGTGCCAGCAGTTACAGCGGGACCGGCGATACGCAGTATTTT.

This clonotype was counted many times. This sequence joins TRBV7-3 and TRBJ1-1, with 9 bases matching TRBD1. This CDR3 is built from 13 residues. Unmatched junction bases numbered 2, after V lost 5 bases and J lost 4 bases. Germline V gene lookup returns CDR1 SGHTA and CDR2 FQGTGA. The CDR3 region is CASSQTGGTEAFF. The CDR3 nucleotides are TGTGCCAGCAGCCAGACAGGGGGCACTGAAGCTTTCTTT.

This clonotype appeared many times. The chain carries TRBV12-3 or TRBV12-4 and TRBJ1-2, with no clear D. Between the trimmed V and J ends, which lost 3 bases and 7 bases, there was a span of 6 bases. This CDR3 comprises 11 residues. CDR3 DNA: TGTGCCAGCAGTTTGGGCAGTGGCTACACCTTC. Protein product: CASSLGSGYTF.

The sample holds many counts of this clonotype. This chain uses TRBV14 with TRBJ2-7; 12 bases are shared with TRBD2. The ends lost 5 bases at V and 5 bases at J; junction bases unmatched: 7. This CDR3 has 15 residues. Germline CDR1 is SGHDN and CDR2 is FVKESK. The DNA for the CDR3 is TGTGCCAGCAGCGGAAGACTAGCGGGAGAGGACGAGCAGTACTTC. Translating it yields CASSGRLAGEDEQYF.

This clonotype has a count of ten or more. The genes are TRBV11-2 and TRBJ2-5; 9 nucleotides agree with TRBD2. From germline, CDR1 is SGHAT and CDR2 FQNNGV. The CDR3 covers 17 residues. J lost 1 base, V lost 1 base, and 7 bases had no gene match. In DNA, the CDR3 is TGTGCCAGCAGCTTAGGGCGGGAGGGTCGGATCCAAGAGACCCAGTACTTC. As protein: CASSLGREGRIQETQYF.

A single count supports this clonotype. V is TRBV20-1 and J is TRBJ1-1, with no clear D. With 6 bases removed from V and 1 base from J, the gap between germline ends came to 12 bases. There are 13 residues in the CDR3. Germline V gene data show CDR1 as DFQATT and CDR2 as SNEGSKA (reference sequence). CDR3 DNA sequence: TGCAGTGCGCGGACGGGAAAGAACACTGAAGCTTTCTTT. It encodes CSARTGKNTEAFF.

This clonotype was seen ten or more times. V and J are TRBV20-1 and TRBJ1-5, with a weak D call TRBD1 (5 bases). The V and J ends lost 2 bases and 5 bases respectively, with 7 bases between them. The CDR3 contains 12 residues. Germline values: CDR1 DFQATT, CDR2 SNEGSKA (reference sequence). CDR3 residues: CSARRGDQPQHF. The CDR3 DNA reads as TGCAGTGCTAGAAGGGGCGATCAGCCCCAGCATTTT.

This clonotype was observed a few times. The V gene is TRBV28, the J gene TRBJ2-1, with 8 bases matching TRBD2. In germline, CDR1 is MDHEN, CDR2 SYDVKM. CDR3 length: 15 residues. The V gene end was trimmed by 3 bases and the J gene end by 8 bases; junction bases not matched to a gene: 9. The CDR3 region is CASSLMGLAGYEQFF. The CDR3 bases are TGTGCCAGCAGTTTGATGGGCCTAGCGGGTTATGAGCAGTTCTTC. Drawing the rest from reference TRBV28 and TRBJ2-1, the complete variable domain is DVKVTQSSRYLVKRTGEKVFLECVQDMDHENMFWYRQDPGLGLRLIYFSYDVKMKEKGDIPEGYSVSREKKERFSLILESASTNQTSMYLCASSLMGLAGYEQFFGPGTRLTVL.

V usage is TRBV7-2 and J usage is TRBJ1-2; D ambiguous. The CDR3 loop spans 12 amino acids. CDR1 and CDR2 from the germline V gene are SGHTA and FQGNSA. The ends were cut back, 2 bases at V and 7 bases at J, with 8 bases in the middle. CDR3 protein: CASSLLTGGYTF. In DNA, the CDR3 is TGTGCCAGCAGCTTATTAACGGGTGGCTACACCTTC.

Details on this clonotype: An end of the junction differs from the germline gene, which may be a read error. The gene calls are TRBV28 and TRBJ1-5; D unclear. Germline-derived CDR1 and CDR2 are MDHEN and SYDVKM. This CDR3 is built from 15 residues. CDR3 DNA sequence: TGTGCCAGCAGTTTAGGAGGGAGGAACAATAAGCCCCAGCATTTT. Protein product: CASSLGGRNNKPQHF.

This clonotype was observed at least ten times. This chain links TRBV28 with TRBJ1-2; tentatively, D is TRBD1 (6 bases). The ends were cut back, 6 bases at V and 4 bases at J, with 9 bases in the middle. Germline CDR1 is MDHEN and CDR2 is SYDVKM. This CDR3 is built from 12 residues. CDR3 DNA sequence: TGTGCCAGCAGACCGGACAGCTATGGCTACACCTTC. Translating gives CASRPDSYGYTF.

This clonotype was recorded a few times. V gene TRBV15 combines with J gene TRBJ2-5, with 7 positions matching TRBD2. J lost 0 bases, V lost 6 bases, and 7 bases had no gene match. The germline CDR1 and CDR2 sequences are LNHNV and YYDKDF (reference sequence). This CDR3 contains 15 residues. The CDR3 DNA reads as TGTGCCACCAGACTTCGGGGGGAGAACCAAGAGACCCAGTACTTC. Protein: CATRLRGENQETQYF.

The V call is TRBV30, the J call TRBJ2-2; D uncertain. The germline V gene has CDR1 GTSNPN and CDR2 SVGIG (reference sequence). The length of the CDR3 is 15 residues. The ends were cut back, 0 bases at V and 3 bases at J, with 11 bases in the middle. The CDR3 DNA reads as TGTGCCTGGAGTGTACCGCAGGCTTACACCGGGGAGCTGTTTTTT. Translating gives CAWSVPQAYTGELFF. Using reference TRBV30 and TRBJ2-2 for the parts outside the CDR3, the full variable domain is SQTIHQWPATLVQPVGSPLSLECTVEGTSNPNLYWYRQAAGRGLQLLFYSVGIGQISSEVPQNLSASRPQDRQFILSSKKLLLSDSGFYLCAWSVPQAYTGELFFGEGSRLTVL.

V usage is TRBV19 and J usage is TRBJ2-5; possibly TRBD2 for D (6 bases). Per the germline V gene, CDR1 is LNHDA and CDR2 is SQIVND (reference sequence). This CDR3 contains 14 residues. V was cut by 3 bases and J by 2 bases, with 10 bases left in between. The CDR3, as DNA: TGTGCCAGTAGTATGGGAGGCGTACAAGAGACCCAGTACTTC. Translating gives CASSMGGVQETQYF. Variable domain in full (rest from reference TRBV19 and TRBJ2-5): DGGITQSPKYLFRKEGQNVTLSCEQNLNHDAMYWYRQDPGQGLRLIYYSQIVNDFQKGDIAEGYSVSREKKESFPLTVTSAQKNPTAFYLCASSMGGVQETQYFGPGTRLLVL.

The rearrangement uses TRBV6-5 and TRBJ2-7; D is uncertain. The CDR3 consists of 14 residues. CDR1 is MNHEY and CDR2 is SVGAGI in the germline V gene. Trimming pared 2 bases from V and 1 base from J, leaving 9 bases between. This CDR3 reads CASSYIAESYEQYF. In DNA form, the CDR3 reads TGTGCCAGCAGTTACATCGCAGAGTCCTACGAGCAGTACTTC.

The J gene is TRBJ1-1, the V gene TRBV4-1, with unresolved D. The CDR3 has 15 amino acids. The V end lost 1 base, the J end lost 2 bases, and 11 bases lay between the germline ends. Germline V lookup: CDR1 MGHRA, CDR2 YSYEKL. The DNA for the CDR3 is TGCGCCAGCAGCCAAGTGTTCGGCAGAAACACTGAAGCTTTCTTT. Amino acids: CASSQVFGRNTEAFF.

The rearrangement uses TRBV11-2 and TRBJ2-1, with a tentative D call TRBD1 (5 bases). Germline V gene data show CDR1 as SGHAT and CDR2 as FQNNGV. Trimming removed 4 bases from V and 0 bases from J, with 10 bases in between. The CDR3 is made up of 15 amino acids. CDR3 sequence (DNA): TGTGCCAGCAGCTCAGGGTTGAGCTCCTACAATGAGCAGTTCTTC. Its protein is CASSSGLSSYNEQFF.